A single sample is the source of the 20 T cell receptor beta chains below, sequenced in a study of blood T cell repertoires in COVID-19. The table came from immunoSEQ multiplex PCR; TCRdb's copy has only in-frame clones and leaves some out. Of under 250,000 clones listed, around four fifths were seen once; the top ten hold roughly 5.5%. Sequencing used peripheral blood. The source is a woman between 65 and 79 years old with COVID-19, enrolled during active disease.

The rearrangement joins TRBV6-4 to TRBJ1-2, with 9 bases matching TRBD1. J gave up 9 bases and V 6 bases, and 11 bases lay outside the gene matches. CDR1 is MRHNA and CDR2 is SNTAGT in the germline V gene. CDR3 length equals 14 residues. DNA of the CDR3: TGTGCCAGCAGCCCGCAACAGGGGGCGCGAAGCTACACCTTC. Protein product: CASSPQQGARSYTF.

The chain couples TRBV4-3 to TRBJ2-5; D is uncertain. This CDR3 contains 13 residues. Germline V gene data show CDR1 as LGHNA and CDR2 as YSLEER. Trimming took 4 bases from V and 5 from J, leaving 11 bases between them. The CDR3: CASSPVAGETQYF. The CDR3 region has the DNA TGCGCCAGCAGCCCCGTAGCCGGGGAGACCCAGTACTTC.

The V gene is TRBV5-6, the J gene TRBJ1-5; D may be TRBD1 (6 bases). V dropped 4 bases and J dropped 4 bases, with 12 bases sitting between them. Germline-derived CDR1 and CDR2 are SGHDT and YYEEEE. The CDR3 extends over 14 amino acids. Written as DNA, the CDR3 is TGTGCCAGCAGCCTCGGGGGGCTGAATCAGCCCCAGCATTTT. Protein sequence: CASSLGGLNQPQHF.

The gene calls are TRBV19 and TRBJ1-1; maybe TRBD1 (5 bases). In germline, CDR1 is LNHDA, CDR2 SQIVND (reference sequence). This CDR3 region has 16 residues. V lost 5 bases to trimming and J lost 1 base, with 17 bases between them. CDR3 amino acids: CASSLLPGGGNTEAFF. CDR3 coding DNA: TGTGCCAGTAGTCTACTTCCGGGCGGGGGGAACACTGAAGCTTTCTTT.

The genes are TRBV29-1 and TRBJ2-5; 10 bases match TRBD2. CDR1 and CDR2 (germline): SQVTM, ANQGSEA. The CDR3 has 16 amino acids. V lost 1 base and J lost 5; bases outside the gene matches: 10. CDR3 nucleotide sequence: TGCAGCGTTGAAGGGTTAGCGGGAGGTGAAAGGGAGACCCAGTACTTC. Protein product: CSVEGLAGGERETQYF.

This chain joins TRBV7-9 and TRBJ2-7; D is perhaps TRBD2 (5 bases). Trimming took off 5 bases at V and 3 bases at J, with 11 bases between the two ends. CDR1 and CDR2 from the germline V gene are SEHNR and FQNEAQ (reference sequence). The CDR3 consists of 13 residues. The CDR3 DNA reads as TGTGCCAGCAGCCGAGTGAGGGACTACGAGCAGTACTTC. Protein sequence: CASSRVRDYEQYF.

The rearrangement links TRBV6-5 to TRBJ2-7, with 9 bases identical to TRBD2. Trimming at V came to 6 bases and at J to 5 bases, leaving 8 bases not matched to a gene. Germline loops: CDR1 MNHEY, CDR2 SVGAGI. The CDR3 extends over 14 amino acids. DNA for the CDR3: TGTGCCAGCAGGTTAGCGGGAGCCCCCGACGAGCAGTACTTC. The encoded protein is CASRLAGAPDEQYF.

This chain connects TRBV5-1 to TRBJ2-1, with D hard to call. The V end was cut by 4 bases, the J end by 0 bases, with 14 bases between. Per the germline V gene, CDR1 is SGHRS and CDR2 is YFSETQ. The CDR3 is 16 amino acids. The CDR3 sequence is CASSVGRASSYNEQFF. The CDR3 coding sequence is TGCGCCAGCAGCGTGGGTCGAGCGAGCTCCTACAATGAGCAGTTCTTC.

The V call is TRBV24-1, the J call TRBJ2-3; the match to TRBD2 covers 14 bases. CDR1 and CDR2 (germline): KGHDR, SFDVKD. CDR3 size: 16 residues. V was clipped by 2 bases and J by 11 bases; unmatched bases: 8. As DNA, the CDR3 is TGTGCCACCAGTGATTCCGGGACTAGCGGGAGTCGCGAGCAGTATTTT. Protein product: CATSDSGTSGSREQYF.

The chain uses TRBV29-1 and TRBJ2-1; TRBD2 aligns across 7 bases. The germline V gene has CDR1 SQVTM and CDR2 ANQGSEA. The CDR3 covers 14 residues. V shed 4 bases and J 4 bases; nucleotides not matched to a gene: 7. The DNA for the CDR3 is TGCAGCGTTGGGGATAGCGGGTTTTACAATGAGCAGTTCTTC. Its translation: CSVGDSGFYNEQFF.

CDR3 region: CASSLNERVSMGETQYF. CDR3 nucleotide sequence: TGTGCCAGCAGCTTAAATGAACGGGTTTCGATGGGAGAGACCCAGTACTTC. The chain is built from TRBV7-9 and TRBJ2-5, with D unresolved. V dropped 2 bases and J dropped 4 bases, with 20 bases sitting between them. Germline CDR1 is SEHNR and CDR2 is FQNEAQ (reference sequence). This CDR3 spans 17 amino acids. The full variable domain, rest sourced from reference TRBV7-9 and TRBJ2-5, is DTGVSQNPRHKITKRGQNVTFRCDPISEHNRLYWYRQTLGQGPEFLTYFQNEAQLEKSRLLSDRFSAERPKGSFSTLEIQRTEQGDSAMYLCASSLNERVSMGETQYFGPGTRLLVL.

This clone appeared a few times. The genes are TRBV28 and TRBJ1-6, with D possibly matching TRBD1 (5 bases). Trimming pared 2 bases from V and 7 bases from J, leaving 12 bases between. The CDR3 sequence is 15 residues long. Germline V gives CDR1 MDHEN, CDR2 SYDVKM. The DNA for the CDR3 is TGTGCCAGCAGTTTAGGGACTGATCGAAATTCACCCCTCCACTTT. Translation gives CASSLGTDRNSPLHF.

This clone was seen more than once but under ten times. The gene calls are TRBV21-1 and TRBJ1-5; the tabulated D call, TRBD1, remains unverified against the DNA. TRBV21-1 is described as a pseudogene. CDR3 size: 18 residues. CDR3 DNA: TGTGCCAGCAGCGCCCCGCACCGGGACAGGGTTAGCAATCAGCCCCAGCATTTT. It encodes CASSAPHRDRVSNQPQHF.

The genes are TRBV11-2 and TRBJ2-3; D is perhaps TRBD2 (6 bases). The CDR3 has 17 residues. The germline V and J ends were trimmed by 3 bases and 2 bases, with 18 bases remaining between them. CDR1 is SGHAT, CDR2 FQNNGV, per germline. CDR3 protein: CASSLRISGRTTDTQYF. CDR3 nucleotides: TGTGCCAGCAGCTTGAGGATCAGCGGGCGGACCACAGATACGCAGTATTTT. The variable domain in full, completed from reference TRBV11-2 and TRBJ2-3, reads EAGVAQSPRYKIIEKRQSVAFWCNPISGHATLYWYQQILGQGPKLLIQFQNNGVVDDSQLPKDRFSAERLKGVDSTLKIQPAKLEDSAVYLCASSLRISGRTTDTQYFGPGTRLTVL.

This chain connects TRBV19 to TRBJ1-2; TRBD1 aligns across 7 bases. Germline-derived CDR1 and CDR2 are LNHDA and SQIVND (reference sequence). The V gene end was trimmed by 6 bases and the J gene end by 4 bases; junction bases not matched to a gene: 5. This CDR3 contains 13 residues. The CDR3: CASRNRGVYGYTF. The CDR3 region has the DNA TGTGCCAGTAGGAACAGGGGTGTCTATGGCTACACCTTC.

This chain links TRBV19 with TRBJ2-2; TRBD2 aligns across 13 bases. This CDR3 spans 20 amino acids. V was clipped by 3 bases and J by 1 base; unmatched bases: 11. The germline V gene encodes CDR1 LNHDA and CDR2 SQIVND (reference sequence). CDR3 nucleotide sequence: TGTGCCAGTAGTATCGGTTTCCCGGGACTAGCGGGACGGAACACCGGGGAGCTGTTTTTT. This gives the protein CASSIGFPGLAGRNTGELFF.

The chain has TRBV6-2 or TRBV6-3 and TRBJ2-7; tentatively, D is TRBD2 (6 bases). V lost 5 bases to trimming and J lost 1 base, with 9 bases between them. The CDR3 covers 13 residues. Germline CDR1 and CDR2: MNHEY and SVGEGT. The CDR3 loop is CASSKAGSYEQYF. Here the CDR3 DNA reads TGTGCCAGCAGTAAGGCGGGATCCTACGAGCAGTACTTC.

This clone was observed a few times. The chain couples TRBV12-3 or TRBV12-4 to TRBJ2-7; D is possibly TRBD2 (5 bases). CDR3 size: 13 residues. The V gene lost 2 bases and the J gene lost 6 bases, with 11 bases spanning the gap. This CDR3 is CASSLRRVSEQYF. The DNA of the CDR3 is TGTGCCAGCAGTTTAAGGCGGGTAAGCGAGCAGTACTTC.

J is TRBJ1-2 and V is TRBV28; 8 bases match TRBD1. Germline CDR1 is MDHEN and CDR2 is SYDVKM. The CDR3 is made up of 17 amino acids. Trimming removed 3 bases from V and 7 bases from J; junction bases left unmatched: 16. In nucleotides, the CDR3 is TGTGCCAGCAGTTTCCTTGGACAGGGAAAGCGAAGTCCTGGCTACACCTTC. This gives the protein CASSFLGQGKRSPGYTF.

V is TRBV4-3 and J is TRBJ2-5, with 7 positions matching TRBD1. Germline V gives CDR1 LGHNA, CDR2 YSLEER. The length of the CDR3 is 18 residues. V gave up 0 bases and J gave up 4 bases; unmatched junction bases: 14. This CDR3 reads CASSQDLLGGGLVETQYF. Here the CDR3 DNA reads TGCGCCAGCAGCCAAGATCTCTTAGGGGGCGGGTTAGTAGAGACCCAGTACTTC.